The clone carrying this T cell receptor (beta chain) was detected a few times. Its antigen is currently unknown. The data stem from a study of T cells in Graves' hyperthyroidism and ophthalmopathy. Study-level results: Ophthalmopathy and stable hyperthyroidism were told apart by a 13 V-J model.

The CDR3 runs 14 residues. Germline V gene lookup returns CDR1 SQVTM and CDR2 ANQGSEA. The V gene end was trimmed by 0 bases and the J gene end by 7 bases; junction bases not matched to a gene: 7. RNA transcripts gave rise to amplified TCR beta CDR3 regions. TCR CDR3 underwent first-round RT-PCR with the HTBI primer set. In TCRdb, the multiplex PCR reads were re-called with MiXCR into one record per CDR3 protein. The sample includes fewer than 450,000 distinct CDR3 sequences, about 18% of them seen just once. The chain has TRBV29-1 and TRBJ2-7, with TRBD1 identical over 9 bases. Sequencing used blood. The receptor comes from a man in his late teens or twenties with Graves' ophthalmopathy. CDR3 nucleotides: TGCAGCGTTGAAGATCGACAGGGGGAAGGGGAGCAGTACTTC. Amino acid sequence: CSVEDRQGEGEQYF.